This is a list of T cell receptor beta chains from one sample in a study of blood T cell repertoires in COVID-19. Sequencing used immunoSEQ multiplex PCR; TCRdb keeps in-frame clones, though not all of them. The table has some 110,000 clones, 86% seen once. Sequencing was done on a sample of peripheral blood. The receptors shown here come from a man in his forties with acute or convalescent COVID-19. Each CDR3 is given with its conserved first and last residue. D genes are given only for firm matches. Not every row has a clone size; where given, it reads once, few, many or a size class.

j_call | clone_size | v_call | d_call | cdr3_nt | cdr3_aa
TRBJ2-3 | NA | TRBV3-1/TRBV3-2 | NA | TGTGCCACCCAACGGAGCGGGAGCACAGATACGCAGTATTTT | CATQRSGSTDTQYF
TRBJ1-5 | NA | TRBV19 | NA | TGTGCCAGTAGTATAGTTGCGGCCCAGCCCCAGCATTTT | CASSIVAAQPQHF
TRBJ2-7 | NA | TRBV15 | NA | TGTGCCACCAGCGGCGGCGGACAGTTCTACGAGCAGTACTTC | CATSGGGQFYEQYF
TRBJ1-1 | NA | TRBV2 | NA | TGTGCCAGCAGTGCCAGGCCGAACACTGAAGCTTTCTTT | CASSARPNTEAFF
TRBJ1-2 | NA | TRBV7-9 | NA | TGTGCCAGCAGCTTGGACAGCCTCCGGGACTACACCTTC | CASSLDSLRDYTF
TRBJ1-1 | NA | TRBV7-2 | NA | TGTGCCAGCAGCTTAACGGGGAGGGTCGGGGTGAACACTGAAGCTTTCTTT | CASSLTGRVGVNTEAFF
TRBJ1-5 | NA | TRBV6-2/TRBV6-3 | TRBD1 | TGTGCCAGCAGTTACCGCGCGACTGGGACAGGTTGGAGAAATCAGCCCCAGCATTTT | CASSYRATGTGWRNQPQHF
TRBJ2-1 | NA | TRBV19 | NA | TGTGCCACCAGCGGGTCTTCCTACAATGAGCAGTTCTTC | CATSGSSYNEQFF
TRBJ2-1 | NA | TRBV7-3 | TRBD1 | TGTGCCAGCAGCTTACTCGGGACAGGATCCTTTAGGTCCTACAATGAGCAGTTCTTC | CASSLLGTGSFRSYNEQFF
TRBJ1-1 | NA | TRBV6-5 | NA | TGTGCCAGCAGTTACGGGCAGAACACTGAAGCTTTCTTT | CASSYGQNTEAFF
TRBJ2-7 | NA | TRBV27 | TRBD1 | TGTGCCAGCAGTCCCTACAGGGGGCTAGGGTACGAGCAGTACTTC | CASSPYRGLGYEQYF
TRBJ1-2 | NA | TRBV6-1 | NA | TGTGCCAGCAGTGAGGGACAAGCTAACTATGGCTACACCTTC | CASSEGQANYGYTF
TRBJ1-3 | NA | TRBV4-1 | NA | TGCGCCAGCAGCCAGGGGAGTGACTCTGGAAACACCATATATTTT | CASSQGSDSGNTIYF
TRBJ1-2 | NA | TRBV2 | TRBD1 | TGTGCCAGCAGTGCTCGACAGGGGAACTATGGCTACACCTTC | CASSARQGNYGYTF
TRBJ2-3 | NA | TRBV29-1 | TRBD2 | TGCAGCGCCCCAAGGTTAGCGGGGGGCACCGATACGCAGTATTTT | CSAPRLAGGTDTQYF
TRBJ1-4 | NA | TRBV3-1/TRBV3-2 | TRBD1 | TGTGCCAGCGCCAAACAGGGGGAGAGGGAAAAACTGTTTTTT | CASAKQGEREKLFF
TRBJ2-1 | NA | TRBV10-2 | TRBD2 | TGCGCCAGCAGTCGCACCAAGACTAGCGGGAGGCCGTCCTCCTACAATGAGCAGTTCTTC | CASSRTKTSGRPSSYNEQFF
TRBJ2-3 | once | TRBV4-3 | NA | TGCGCCAGCAGCCAAGATGCTCCTTTCTGGCAATCGTCTAGCACAGATACGCAGTATTTT | CASSQDAPFWQSSSTDTQYF
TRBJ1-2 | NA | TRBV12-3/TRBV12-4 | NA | TGTGCCAGCAGTTTATTGAGGGGAGGGGGCTACACCTTC | CASSLLRGGGYTF
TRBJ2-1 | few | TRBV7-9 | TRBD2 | TGTGCCAGCAGCCCCATGGCGGGAGTAGCCCCAAATGAGCAGTTCTTC | CASSPMAGVAPNEQFF
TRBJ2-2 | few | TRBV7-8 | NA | TGTGCCAGCAGCTTAGGGACAGTGTACACCGGGGAGCTGTTTTTT | CASSLGTVYTGELFF
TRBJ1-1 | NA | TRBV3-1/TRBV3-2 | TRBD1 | TGTGCCAGCAGCCAGGGACAGGGCACTGAAGCTTTCTTT | CASSQGQGTEAFF
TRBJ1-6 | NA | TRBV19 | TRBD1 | TGTGCCAGTAGTACCGGGACAGGGGATACACCCCTCCACTTT | CASSTGTGDTPLHF
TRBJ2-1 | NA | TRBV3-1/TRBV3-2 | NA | TGTGCCAGCAGCCACTACTCCAGGGAAACGGAGCAGTTCTTC | CASSHYSRETEQFF
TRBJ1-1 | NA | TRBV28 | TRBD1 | TGTGCCAGCAGACAGGGGGCTCGAATGAACACTGAAGCTTTCTTT | CASRQGARMNTEAFF
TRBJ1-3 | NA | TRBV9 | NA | TGTGCCAGCAGCGAAGACATCTCTGGAAACACCATATATTTT | CASSEDISGNTIYF
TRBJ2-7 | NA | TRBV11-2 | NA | TGTGCCAGCAGCTTAGGACTCCTGAGCTCCTACGAGCAGTACTTC | CASSLGLLSSYEQYF
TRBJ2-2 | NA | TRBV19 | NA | TGTGCCAGTAGTACTACCCTATCCACCGCCGGGGAGCTGTTTTTT | CASSTTLSTAGELFF
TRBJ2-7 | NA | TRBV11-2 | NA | TGTGCCAGCAGCTTAATTACGTCCGGCCCGGGCGAGCAGTACTTC | CASSLITSGPGEQYF
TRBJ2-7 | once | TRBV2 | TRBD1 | TGTGCCAGCAGTTCGGACAGGGTGGCGTCCTACGAGCAGTACTTC | CASSSDRVASYEQYF
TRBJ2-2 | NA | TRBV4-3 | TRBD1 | TGCGCCAGCAGCCCCCGGACAGGGTATGCCGGGGAGCTGTTTTTT | CASSPRTGYAGELFF
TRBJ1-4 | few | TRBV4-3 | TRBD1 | TGCGCCAGCAGCCAAGATCGGGACAGGGACGAAAAACTGTTTTTT | CASSQDRDRDEKLFF
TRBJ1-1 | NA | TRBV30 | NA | TGTGCCTGGAGTGCTGGGACATGGAACACTGAAGCTTTCTTT | CAWSAGTWNTEAFF
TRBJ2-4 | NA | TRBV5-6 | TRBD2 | TGTGCCAGCAGCCGCACCTCCGGGGGGGGATTGTTAGCCAAAAACATTCAGTACTTC | CASSRTSGGGLLAKNIQYF
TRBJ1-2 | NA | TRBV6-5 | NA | TGTGCCAGCAGTTACACTGTTGGGAGTTCTAACTATGGCTACACCTTC | CASSYTVGSSNYGYTF
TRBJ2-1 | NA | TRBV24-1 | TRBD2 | TGTGCCACCAGTGACCCCACTAGCGGGAGAAACGAGCAGTTCTTC | CATSDPTSGRNEQFF
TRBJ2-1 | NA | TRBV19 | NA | TGTGCCAGTAGCTCGGTCGTTGAGCAGTTCTTC | CASSSVVEQFF
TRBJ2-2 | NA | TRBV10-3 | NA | TGTGCCATCAGTCAGAACACCGGGGAGCTGTTTTTT | CAISQNTGELFF
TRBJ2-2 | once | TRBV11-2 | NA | TGTGCCAGCCGGGGGGCGAAAAGTTCCACCGGGGAGCTGTTTTTT | CASRGAKSSTGELFF
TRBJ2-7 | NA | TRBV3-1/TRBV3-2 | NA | TGTGCCAGCAGCCCAGGTGTGGGCGTTGGGGAGCAGTACTTC | CASSPGVGVGEQYF
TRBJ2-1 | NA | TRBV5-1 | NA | TGCGCCAGCAGAGCGGACGGTCTTGCTGAGCAGTTCTTC | CASRADGLAEQFF
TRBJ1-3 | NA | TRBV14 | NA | TGTGCCAGCAGCCTTTTCAGGGGCTCTGGAAACACCATATATTTT | CASSLFRGSGNTIYF